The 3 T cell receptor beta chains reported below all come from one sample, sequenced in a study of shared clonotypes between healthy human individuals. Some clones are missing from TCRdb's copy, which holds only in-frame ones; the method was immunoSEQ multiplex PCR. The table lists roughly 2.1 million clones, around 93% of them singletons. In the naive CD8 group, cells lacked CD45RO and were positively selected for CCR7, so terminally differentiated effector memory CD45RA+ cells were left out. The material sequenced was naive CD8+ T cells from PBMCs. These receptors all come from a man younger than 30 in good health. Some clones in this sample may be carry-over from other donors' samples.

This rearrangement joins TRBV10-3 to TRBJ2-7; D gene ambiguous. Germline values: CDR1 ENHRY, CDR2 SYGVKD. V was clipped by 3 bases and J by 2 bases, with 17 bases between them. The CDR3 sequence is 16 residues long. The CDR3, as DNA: TGTGCCATCAGTGAAGAGGAAGGGCAGTACCCCTACGAGCAGTACTTC. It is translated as CAISEEEGQYPYEQYF.

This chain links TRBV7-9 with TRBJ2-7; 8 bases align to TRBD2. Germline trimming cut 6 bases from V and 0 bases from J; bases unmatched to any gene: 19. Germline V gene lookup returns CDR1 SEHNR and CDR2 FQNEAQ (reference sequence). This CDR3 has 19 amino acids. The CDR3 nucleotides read TGTGCCAGCAGTCCACGGTCGCGAGCGGGAGCCTTGAGCTCCTACGAGCAGTACTTC. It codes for CASSPRSRAGALSSYEQYF.

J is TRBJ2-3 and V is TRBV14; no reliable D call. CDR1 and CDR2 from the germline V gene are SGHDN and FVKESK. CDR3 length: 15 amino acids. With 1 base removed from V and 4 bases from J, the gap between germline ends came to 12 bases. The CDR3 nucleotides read TGTGCCAGCAGCCAAGTAGGTGGGGTGGCAGATACGCAGTATTTT. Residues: CASSQVGGVADTQYF.